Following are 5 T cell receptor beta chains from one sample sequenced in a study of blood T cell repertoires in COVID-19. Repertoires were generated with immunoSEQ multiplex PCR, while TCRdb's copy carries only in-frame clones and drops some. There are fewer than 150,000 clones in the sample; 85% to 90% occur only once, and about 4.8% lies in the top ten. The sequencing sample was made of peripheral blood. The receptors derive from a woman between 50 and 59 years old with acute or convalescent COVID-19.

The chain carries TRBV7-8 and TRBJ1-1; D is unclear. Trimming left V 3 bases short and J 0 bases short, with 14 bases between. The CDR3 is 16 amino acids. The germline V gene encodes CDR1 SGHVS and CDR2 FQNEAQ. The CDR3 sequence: CASSFFQRGMNTEAFF. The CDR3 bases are TGTGCCAGCAGCTTCTTCCAGCGGGGAATGAACACTGAAGCTTTCTTT.

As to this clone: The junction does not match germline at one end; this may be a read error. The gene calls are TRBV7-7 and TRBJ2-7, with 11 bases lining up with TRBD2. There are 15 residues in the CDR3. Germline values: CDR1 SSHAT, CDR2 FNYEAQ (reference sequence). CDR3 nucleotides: TGTGCTAGCAGCCCGGGACTAGCGGTAACCTACGAGCAGTACTTC. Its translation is CASSPGLAVTYEQYF.

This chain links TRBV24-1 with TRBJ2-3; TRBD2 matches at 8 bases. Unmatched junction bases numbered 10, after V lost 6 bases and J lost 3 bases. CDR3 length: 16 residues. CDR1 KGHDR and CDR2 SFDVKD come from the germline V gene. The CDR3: CATSSPTGGGTDTQYF. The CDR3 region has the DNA TGTGCCACCAGTTCCCCAACGGGGGGGGGTACAGATACGCAGTATTTT.

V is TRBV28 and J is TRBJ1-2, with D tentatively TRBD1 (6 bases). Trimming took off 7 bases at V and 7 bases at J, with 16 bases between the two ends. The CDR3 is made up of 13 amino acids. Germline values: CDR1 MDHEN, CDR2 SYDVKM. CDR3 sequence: CASNLEGGRGYTF. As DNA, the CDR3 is TGTGCCAGCAACCTTGAGGGGGGGCGTGGCTACACCTTC.

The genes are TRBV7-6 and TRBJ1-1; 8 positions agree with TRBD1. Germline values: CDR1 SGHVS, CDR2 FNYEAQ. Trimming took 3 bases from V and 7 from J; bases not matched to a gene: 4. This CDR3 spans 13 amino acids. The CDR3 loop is CASSLSGGSEAFF. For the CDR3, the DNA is TGTGCCAGCAGCTTGTCAGGGGGCAGTGAAGCTTTCTTT.